This T cell receptor (beta chain) is from a study of T cells in tumors after PD-1 blockade. This clone has just one count. The CDR3 loop spans 17 amino acids. V lost 0 bases and J 0 bases, leaving 14 bases between the germline ends. Germline V gives CDR1 SGHRS, CDR2 YFSETQ. The assay was immunoSEQ multiplex PCR, and TCRdb's table has in-frame clones only and misses some. The table lists 40,000 to 55,000 clones, more than 75% of them singletons. V is TRBV5-1 and J is TRBJ2-3; perhaps TRBD2 as D (6 bases). The sample was PBMCs, taken before anti-PD-1 treatment. The TCR sequence derives from a human donor with basal cell carcinoma. CDR3 in DNA: TGCGCCAGCAGCTTGGCCGGGGGTAGCGGTAGCACAGATACGCAGTATTTT. It yields the protein CASSLAGGSGSTDTQYF. Combining the CDR3 with reference TRBV5-1 and TRBJ2-3 gives the whole variable domain KAGVTQTPRYLIKTRGQQVTLSCSPISGHRSVSWYQQTPGQGLQFLFEYFSETQRNKGNFPGRFSGRQFSNSRSEMNVSTLELGDSALYLCASSLAGGSGSTDTQYFGPGTRLTVL.